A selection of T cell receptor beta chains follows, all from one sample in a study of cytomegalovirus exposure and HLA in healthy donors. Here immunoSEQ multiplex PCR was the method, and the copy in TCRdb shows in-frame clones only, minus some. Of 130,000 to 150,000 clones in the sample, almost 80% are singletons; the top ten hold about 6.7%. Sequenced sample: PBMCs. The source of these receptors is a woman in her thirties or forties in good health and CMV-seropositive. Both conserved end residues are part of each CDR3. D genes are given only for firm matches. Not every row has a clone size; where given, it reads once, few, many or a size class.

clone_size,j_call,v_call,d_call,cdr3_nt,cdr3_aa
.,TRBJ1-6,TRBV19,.,TGTGCCAGTTATGACAGGACGGGGAATTCACCCCTCCACTTT,CASYDRTGNSPLHF
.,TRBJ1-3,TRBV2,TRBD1,TGTGCCAGCAGACCGGACAGGGGGTCTGGAAACACCATATATTTT,CASRPDRGSGNTIYF
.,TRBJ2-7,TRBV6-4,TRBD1,TGTGCCAGCAGTTCACATCACCGGGACAGGGGATTCTACGAGCAGTACTTC,CASSSHHRDRGFYEQYF
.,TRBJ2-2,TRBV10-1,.,TGCGCCAGCAGTCCCTTTGCCGGGGTAGGCACCGGGGAGCTGTTTTTT,CASSPFAGVGTGELFF
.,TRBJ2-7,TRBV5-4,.,TGTGCCAGCAGCCCTCTAGCCGGGGGGCCCTACGAGCAGTACTTC,CASSPLAGGPYEQYF
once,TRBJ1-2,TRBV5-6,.,TGTGCCAGCAGAGTGGTTGCAGGGGCCTATGGCTACACCTTC,CASRVVAGAYGYTF
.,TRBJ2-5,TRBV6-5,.,TGTGCCAGCAGTTACGGTCCAGTCGCCGAGACCCAGTACTTC,CASSYGPVAETQYF
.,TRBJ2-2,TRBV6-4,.,TGTGCCAGCAGTGACTCATTAGAACTCGGGGAGCTGTTTTTT,CASSDSLELGELFF
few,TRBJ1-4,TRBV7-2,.,TGTGCCAGTACTCCGGTGGCAGGGAGGGAAAAACTGTTTTTT,CASTPVAGREKLFF
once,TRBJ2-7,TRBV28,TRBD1,TGTGCCAGCAGAAACGGACAGGGCTACGAGCAGTACTTC,CASRNGQGYEQYF
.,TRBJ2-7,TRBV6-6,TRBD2,TGTGCCAGCAGCCGGGGGGGCGGCCTGGGCGAGCAGTACTTC,CASSRGGGLGEQYF
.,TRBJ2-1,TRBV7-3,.,TGTGCCAGCAGCTTATATGTCGGTAGTTTTAATGAGCAGTTCTTC,CASSLYVGSFNEQFF
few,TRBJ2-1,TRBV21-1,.,TGTGCCAGCAGCAAAGGGGGACAGGGGACAAAAAGGTACAATGAGCAGTTCTTC,CASSKGGQGTKRYNEQFF
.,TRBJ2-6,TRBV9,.,TGTGCCAGCAGCGTTTACTCTGGGGCCAACGTCCTGACTTTC,CASSVYSGANVLTF
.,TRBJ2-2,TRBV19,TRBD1,TGTGCCAGTAGTTATGGACAGGGGGCCGGAACCGGGGAGCTGTTTTTT,CASSYGQGAGTGELFF
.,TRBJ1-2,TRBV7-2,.,TGTGCCAGCAGCTTAGGTCTCGGCAGCCGGGGCTATGGCTACACCTTC,CASSLGLGSRGYGYTF
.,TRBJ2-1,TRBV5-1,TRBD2,TGCGCCAGCTCTCTCGGGGGGTACTCCTACAATGAGCAGTTCTTC,CASSLGGYSYNEQFF
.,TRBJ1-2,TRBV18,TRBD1,TGTGCCAGCTCACCCATCAGGGGGACAGGGGACGCGCATTACTATGGCTACACCTTC,CASSPIRGTGDAHYYGYTF
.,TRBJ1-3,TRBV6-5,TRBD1,TGTGCCAGCAGTACAGGGGTTGGAAACACCATATATTTT,CASSTGVGNTIYF
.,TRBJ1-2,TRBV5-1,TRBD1,TGCGCCAGCAGCTTGGTCCAGGGGGCTACCTATGGCTACACCTTC,CASSLVQGATYGYTF
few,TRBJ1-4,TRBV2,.,TGTGCCAGCAGTGTCAGGGTAACTAATGAAAAACTGTTTTTT,CASSVRVTNEKLFF
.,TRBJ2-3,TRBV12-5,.,TGTGCTAGTGGTTCGCGCGCGGATACGCAGTATTTT,CASGSRADTQYF
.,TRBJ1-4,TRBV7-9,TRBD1,TGTGCCAGCAGCCCCATGACAGGGGGCGGAAAACTGTTTTTT,CASSPMTGGGKLFF
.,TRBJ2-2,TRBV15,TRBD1,TGTGCCACCAAACTGGACAGGGCCACCGGGGAGCTGTTTTTT,CATKLDRATGELFF
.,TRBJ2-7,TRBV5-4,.,TGTGCCAGCAGCTTGGCCCCGGGACTTAACTACGAGCAGTACTTC,CASSLAPGLNYEQYF
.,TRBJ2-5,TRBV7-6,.,TGTGCCAGCAGCAAAACTCAGGGTATAGGGGAGACCCAGTACTTC,CASSKTQGIGETQYF
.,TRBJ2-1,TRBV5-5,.,TGTGCCAGCAGCTTGTCGGACAATGAGCAGTTCTTC,CASSLSDNEQFF
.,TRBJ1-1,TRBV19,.,TGTGCCAGTAGTATCCAGGGCATGAACACTGAAGCTTTCTTT,CASSIQGMNTEAFF
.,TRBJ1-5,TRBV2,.,TGTGCCAGCAGGCTAGGACAGAATAGCAATCAGCCCCAGCATTTT,CASRLGQNSNQPQHF
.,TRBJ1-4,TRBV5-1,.,TGCGCCAGCAGCTTCGGGGGAACTAATGAAAAACTGTTTTTT,CASSFGGTNEKLFF
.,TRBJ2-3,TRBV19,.,TGTGCCAGCAGGGACATCACTAGCACAGATACGCAGTATTTT,CASRDITSTDTQYF
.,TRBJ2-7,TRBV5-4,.,TGTGCCAGCAGCTTGGCCCTAGACTACGAGCAGTACTTC,CASSLALDYEQYF
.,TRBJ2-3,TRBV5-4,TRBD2,TGTGCCAGCAGCTTGGGACTAGCGGGGGACACAGATACGCAGTATTTT,CASSLGLAGDTDTQYF
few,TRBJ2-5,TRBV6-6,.,TGTGCCAGCAGTTCCTATACCACACGAGGAGTAGAGACCCAGTACTTC,CASSSYTTRGVETQYF
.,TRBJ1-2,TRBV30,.,TGTGCCTGGAGTGCCCCCGGAGGCCTAAATAACGCTGGCTATGGCTACACCTTC,CAWSAPGGLNNAGYGYTF
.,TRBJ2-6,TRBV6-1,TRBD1,TGTGCCAGCCTCGACAGGGCTGGGGCCAACGTCCTGACTTTC,CASLDRAGANVLTF
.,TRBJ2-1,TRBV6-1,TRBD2,TGTGCCAGCAGTGAAGGCGGGAGGTGGTCGTTCTTC,CASSEGGRWSFF
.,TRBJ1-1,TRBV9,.,TGTGCCAGCAGCGTCGGATCAGGGAACACTGAAGCTTTCTTT,CASSVGSGNTEAFF
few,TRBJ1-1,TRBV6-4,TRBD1,TGTGCCCACATTCAGGGGGCAGGCACTGAAGCTTTCTTT,CAHIQGAGTEAFF
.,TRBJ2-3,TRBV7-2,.,TGTGCCAGCGGGACTCGATCCTTGACAGATACGCAGTATTTT,CASGTRSLTDTQYF
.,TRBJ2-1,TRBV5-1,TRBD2,TGCGCCAGCAGTTCAAAACCCTCCGGGACTAGCGGGGGGGCCGGTGAGCAGTTCTTC,CASSSKPSGTSGGAGEQFF
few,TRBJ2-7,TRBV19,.,TGTGCCAGTAGTATATCCGTACAGGCCTACTACGAGCAGTACTTC,CASSISVQAYYEQYF